This T cell receptor (beta chain) was sequenced for a study of cytomegalovirus exposure and HLA in healthy donors. Study conclusions and caveats: Analyzed later, association rates of TCRs varied across HLA loci, with DRB1 most and HLA-C fewest. Another analysis was done later, and it associated 17,000 or so TCR beta sequences with HLA alleles at 0.05 false discovery rate. The study dropped some indistinguishable V segments, TRBV6-2 and TRBV6-3 among them. Likely technical artifact: a cluster of highly shared sequence variants.

In regard to this clone: The antigen remains unidentified. One end of the junction does not line up with germline, which may come from a read error. The sample carries other DNA sequences with the same CDR3.

CDR3 length: 14 amino acids. Per germline, CDR1 ENHRY and CDR2 SYGVKD. Vbeta (60) and Jbeta (13) primers were used in the PCR. Measured with immunoSEQ multiplex PCR; TCRdb has only the in-frame clones, and not every one. The repertoire includes more than 150,000 clones, more than 75% of them detected once, and less than 2.5% sits in the top ten. V and J are TRBV10-3 and TRBJ2-1, with 8 nucleotides matching TRBD1. This TCR was sampled from a young woman in good health and CMV-seronegative. Sequenced material: PBMCs. The CDR3 is CAISSDRDRNEQFF. The CDR3 coding sequence is TGCGCCATCAGCTCGGACAGGGACCGCAATGAGCAGTTCTTC.